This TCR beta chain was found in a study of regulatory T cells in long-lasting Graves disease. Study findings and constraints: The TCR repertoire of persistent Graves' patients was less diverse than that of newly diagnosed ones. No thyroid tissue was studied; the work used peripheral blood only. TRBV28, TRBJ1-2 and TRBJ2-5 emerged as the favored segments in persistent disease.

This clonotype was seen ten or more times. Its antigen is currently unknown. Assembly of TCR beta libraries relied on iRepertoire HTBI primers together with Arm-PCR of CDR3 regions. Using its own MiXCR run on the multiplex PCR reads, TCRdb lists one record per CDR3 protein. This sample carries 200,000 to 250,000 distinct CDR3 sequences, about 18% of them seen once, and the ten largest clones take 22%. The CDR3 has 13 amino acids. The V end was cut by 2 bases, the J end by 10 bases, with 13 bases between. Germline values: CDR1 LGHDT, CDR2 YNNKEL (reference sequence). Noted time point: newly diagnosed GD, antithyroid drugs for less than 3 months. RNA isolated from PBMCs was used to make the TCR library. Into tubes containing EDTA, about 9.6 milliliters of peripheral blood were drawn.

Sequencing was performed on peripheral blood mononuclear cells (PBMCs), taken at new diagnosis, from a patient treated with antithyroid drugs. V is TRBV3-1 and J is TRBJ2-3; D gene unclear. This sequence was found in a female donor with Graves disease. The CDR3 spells CASSQYTASAQYF. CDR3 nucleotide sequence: TGTGCCAGCAGCCAATACACGGCGTCCGCGCAGTATTTT.